This T cell receptor (beta chain) was profiled in a study of long-term antiretroviral therapy in people with HIV. Germline V gives CDR1 SGHTA, CDR2 FQGTGA. The V end was cut by 3 bases, the J end by 1 base, with 1 base between. This CDR3 contains 13 residues. About this clone itself: Its target is not known.

The content of samples before DNA extraction was about 0.85-11 million cryopreserved PBMC. With survey level as its setting, the immunoSEQ assay was v3.0. Assay used: immunoSEQ multiplex PCR; TCRdb lists only in-frame clones, some missing. Here the sample spans about 39,000 clones, approximately 86% being singletons. General study results and limits: Gathering of blood took place between 2004 and 2017, possibly under older ART regimens. Increased diversity was seen after ART, yet it remained lower than in transplant donor controls. The repertoire was dominated at all time points by clones expanded before ART.

The source is a woman aged 18-29 years with HIV. Sequencing was performed on unsorted PBMCs, taken just before starting antiretroviral therapy. The chain couples TRBV7-3 to TRBJ2-6; D gene unclear. The CDR3 is CASSFSGANVLTF. CDR3 sequence (DNA): TGTGCCAGCAGCTTTTCTGGGGCCAACGTCCTGACTTTC.